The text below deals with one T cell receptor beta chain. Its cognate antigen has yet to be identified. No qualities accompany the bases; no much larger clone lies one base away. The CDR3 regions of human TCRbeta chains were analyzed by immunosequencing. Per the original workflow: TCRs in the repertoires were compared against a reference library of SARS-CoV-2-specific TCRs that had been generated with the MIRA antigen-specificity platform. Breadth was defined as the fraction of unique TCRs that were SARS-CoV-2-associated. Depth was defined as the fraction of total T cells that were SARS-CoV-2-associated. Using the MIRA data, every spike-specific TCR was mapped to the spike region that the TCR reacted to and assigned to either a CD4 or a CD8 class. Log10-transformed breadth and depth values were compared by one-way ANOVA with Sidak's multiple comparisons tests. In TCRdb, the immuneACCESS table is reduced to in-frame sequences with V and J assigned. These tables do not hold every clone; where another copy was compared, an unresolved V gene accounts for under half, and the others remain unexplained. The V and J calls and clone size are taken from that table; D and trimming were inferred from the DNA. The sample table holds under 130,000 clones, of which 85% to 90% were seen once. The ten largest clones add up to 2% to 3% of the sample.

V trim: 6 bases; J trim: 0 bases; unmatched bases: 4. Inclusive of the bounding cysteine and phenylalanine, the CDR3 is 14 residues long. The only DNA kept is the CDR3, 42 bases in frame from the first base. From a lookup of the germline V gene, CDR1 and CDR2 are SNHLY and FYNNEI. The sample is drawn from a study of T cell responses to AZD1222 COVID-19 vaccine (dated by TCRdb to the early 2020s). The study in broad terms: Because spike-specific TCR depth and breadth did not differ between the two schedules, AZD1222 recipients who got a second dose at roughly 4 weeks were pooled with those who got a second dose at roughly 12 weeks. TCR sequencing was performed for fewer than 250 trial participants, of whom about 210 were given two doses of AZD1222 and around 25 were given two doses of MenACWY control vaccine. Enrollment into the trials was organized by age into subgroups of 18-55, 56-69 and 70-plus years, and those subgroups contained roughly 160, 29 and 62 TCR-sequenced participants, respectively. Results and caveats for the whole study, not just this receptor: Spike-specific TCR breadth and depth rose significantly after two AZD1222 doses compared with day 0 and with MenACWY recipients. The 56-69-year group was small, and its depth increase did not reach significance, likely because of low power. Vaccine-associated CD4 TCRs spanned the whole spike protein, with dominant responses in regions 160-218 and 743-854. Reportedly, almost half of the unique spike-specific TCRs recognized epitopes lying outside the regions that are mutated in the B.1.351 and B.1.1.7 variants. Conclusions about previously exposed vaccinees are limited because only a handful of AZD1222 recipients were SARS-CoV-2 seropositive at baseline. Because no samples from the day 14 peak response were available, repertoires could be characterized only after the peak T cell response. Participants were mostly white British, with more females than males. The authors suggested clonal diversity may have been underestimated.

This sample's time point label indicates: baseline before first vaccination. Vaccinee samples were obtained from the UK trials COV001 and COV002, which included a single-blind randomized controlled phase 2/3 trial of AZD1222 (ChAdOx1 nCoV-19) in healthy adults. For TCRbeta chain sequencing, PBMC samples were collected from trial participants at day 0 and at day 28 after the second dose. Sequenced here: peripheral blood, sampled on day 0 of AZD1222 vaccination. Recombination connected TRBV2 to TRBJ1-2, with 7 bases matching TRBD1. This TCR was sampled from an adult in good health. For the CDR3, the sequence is CASRQGDTNYGYTF. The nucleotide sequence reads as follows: TGTGCCAGCAGGCAGGGGGACACTAACTATGGCTACACCTTC.